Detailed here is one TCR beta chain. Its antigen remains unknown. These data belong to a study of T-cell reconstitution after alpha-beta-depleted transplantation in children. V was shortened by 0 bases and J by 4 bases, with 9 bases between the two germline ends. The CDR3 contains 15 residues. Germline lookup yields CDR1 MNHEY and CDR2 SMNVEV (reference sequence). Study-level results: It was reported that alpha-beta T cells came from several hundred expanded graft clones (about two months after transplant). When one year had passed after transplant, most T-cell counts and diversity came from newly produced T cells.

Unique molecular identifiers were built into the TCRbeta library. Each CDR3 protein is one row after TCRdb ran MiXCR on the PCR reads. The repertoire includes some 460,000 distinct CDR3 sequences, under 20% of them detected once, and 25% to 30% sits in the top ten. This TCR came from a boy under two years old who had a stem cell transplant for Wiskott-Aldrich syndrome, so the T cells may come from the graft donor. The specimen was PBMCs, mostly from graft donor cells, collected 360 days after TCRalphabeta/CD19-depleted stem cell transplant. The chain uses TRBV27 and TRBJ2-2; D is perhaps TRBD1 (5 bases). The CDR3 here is CASSLSGAITGELFF. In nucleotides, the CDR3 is TGTGCCAGCAGTTTATCAGGGGCGATCACCGGGGAGCTGTTTTTT.